These 4 T cell receptor beta chains came from one sample sequenced in a study of blood T cell repertoires in COVID-19. Sequencing was performed with immunoSEQ multiplex PCR; in TCRdb, only in-frame clones are kept and a portion is missing. The sample carries approximately 100,000 clones, approximately 90% recorded once. Sequenced material: peripheral blood. All receptors derive from a human donor with acute or convalescent COVID-19. The donor label of this sample is uncertain.

The chain links TRBV7-9 to TRBJ2-7, with 9 bases matching TRBD1. The V gene's germline CDR1 is SEHNR and CDR2 FQNEAQ (reference sequence). The CDR3 length is 16 residues. J was trimmed by 3 bases and V by 1 base; bases with no gene match: 7. DNA for the CDR3: TGTGCCAGCAGCTTAGGTTGGGGACAGGGAATCTACGAGCAGTACTTC. Protein: CASSLGWGQGIYEQYF.

The rearrangement links TRBV29-1 to TRBJ1-2; 7 nucleotides line up with TRBD1. From germline, CDR1 is SQVTM and CDR2 ANQGSEA. The CDR3 extends over 15 amino acids. Trimming removed 5 bases from V and 4 bases from J; junction bases left unmatched: 13. CDR3 protein: CSVRFSKTGRYGYTF. In DNA form, the CDR3 reads TGCAGCGTTCGTTTTAGTAAGACAGGGCGCTATGGCTACACCTTC.

The chain couples TRBV19 to TRBJ2-2, with a weak D call TRBD1 (6 bases). The CDR3 sequence is 20 residues long. The V end was cut by 3 bases, the J end by 1 base, with 24 bases between. Germline V gives CDR1 LNHDA, CDR2 SQIVND (reference sequence). The CDR3 protein is CASSIARGGSRQKNTGELFF. The CDR3 DNA reads as TGTGCCAGTAGTATTGCCAGGGGTGGCTCTAGACAGAAGAACACCGGGGAGCTGTTTTTT.

This chain links TRBV7-2 with TRBJ1-5, with TRBD1 matching over 8 bases. Germline V gene lookup returns CDR1 SGHTA and CDR2 FQGNSA. This CDR3 contains 14 residues. J was trimmed by 6 bases and V by 5 bases; bases with no gene match: 6. The CDR3 loop reads CASSRRQGSQPQHF. CDR3 nucleotide sequence: TGTGCCAGCAGCCGTAGACAGGGGAGTCAGCCCCAGCATTTT.